The 28 T cell receptor beta chains below all came from one sample that was sequenced in a study of OX40 agonist ivuxolimab in advanced cancers. The assay was immunoSEQ multiplex PCR, and TCRdb's table has in-frame clones only and misses some. The sample shows about 47,000 clones, around 90% of them seen only once. Here the sequenced sample was CD4+ or CD8+ T cells sorted from blood, taken in a trial of the OX40 agonist ivuxolimab. The source is an adult with an advanced solid tumor such as melanoma, head and neck, liver or kidney cancer.

V usage is TRBV10-2 and J usage is TRBJ2-1; 9 nucleotides line up with TRBD2. Losses at the gene ends were 5 bases for V and 6 bases for J; bases not matched to a gene: 17. Per the germline V gene, CDR1 is WSHSY and CDR2 is SAAADI. This CDR3 contains 18 residues. The DNA for the CDR3 is TGCGCCAGCAGTCGGGAAAGGACTAGCGCGTTTTTGTCCAATGAGCAGTTCTTC. It specifies CASSRERTSAFLSNEQFF.

The chain links TRBV28 to TRBJ1-1; D is ambiguous. The germline CDR1 and CDR2 sequences are MDHEN and SYDVKM. V was trimmed by 6 bases and J by 2 bases, leaving 7 bases between them. The CDR3 is 12 residues long. DNA of the CDR3: TGTGCCAGCAGATGGGGAAACACTGAAGCTTTCTTT. Translating gives CASRWGNTEAFF. Combining the CDR3 with reference TRBV28 and TRBJ1-1 gives the whole variable domain DVKVTQSSRYLVKRTGEKVFLECVQDMDHENMFWYRQDPGLGLRLIYFSYDVKMKEKGDIPEGYSVSREKKERFSLILESASTNQTSMYLCASRWGNTEAFFGQGTRLTVV.

This chain links TRBV15 with TRBJ2-7; no firm D call. Germline CDR1 and CDR2: LNHNV and YYDKDF (reference sequence). The CDR3 sequence is 13 residues long. V lost 1 base to trimming and J lost 2 bases, with 6 bases between them. CDR3 in DNA: TGTGCCACCAGCAGAGCCCCTACCTACGAGCAGTACTTC. This sequence encodes CATSRAPTYEQYF.

The chain joins TRBV19 to TRBJ1-1; D is ambiguous. Germline values: CDR1 LNHDA, CDR2 SQIVND (reference sequence). V gave up 6 bases and J gave up 4 bases, with 12 bases separating them. CDR3 length: 13 residues. CDR3 residues: CASRLKGSTEAFF. The CDR3 coding sequence is TGTGCCAGTAGGTTAAAAGGGTCCACTGAAGCTTTCTTT. Combining the CDR3 with reference TRBV19 and TRBJ1-1 gives the whole variable domain DGGITQSPKYLFRKEGQNVTLSCEQNLNHDAMYWYRQDPGQGLRLIYYSQIVNDFQKGDIAEGYSVSREKKESFPLTVTSAQKNPTAFYLCASRLKGSTEAFFGQGTRLTVV.

The V call is TRBV19, the J call TRBJ1-1; weak D call: TRBD1 (6 bases). Trimming took off 7 bases at V and 0 bases at J, with 12 bases between the two ends. Per germline, CDR1 LNHDA and CDR2 SQIVND (reference sequence). The CDR3 has 14 amino acids. CDR3 protein: CASTLGGLNTEAFF. The CDR3 DNA follows: TGTGCCAGTACCCTGGGGGGGCTGAACACTGAAGCTTTCTTT.

The chain links TRBV28 to TRBJ2-1; possible D gene TRBD2, 5 bases. Germline V gives CDR1 MDHEN, CDR2 SYDVKM. The CDR3 totals 12 residues. Between the trimmed V and J ends, which lost 2 bases and 9 bases, there was a span of 8 bases. CDR3 sequence reads: CASSLLATEQFF. CDR3 sequence (DNA): TGTGCCAGCAGTTTACTAGCAACTGAGCAGTTCTTC.

This chain links TRBV12-5 with TRBJ2-1; the D gene is possibly TRBD2 (6 bases). Trimming removed 5 bases from V and 1 base from J, with 18 bases in between. CDR3 length: 17 residues. The germline V gene has CDR1 LGHNT and CDR2 FRNRAP. The CDR3 region has the DNA TGTGCTAGTGGTGAACCAGGTGGGGAGGCATCCTACAATGAGCAGTTCTTC. This gives the protein CASGEPGGEASYNEQFF.

This clone was observed a handful of times. The chain is built from TRBV6-5 and TRBJ1-5; no reliable D call. The germline V gene has CDR1 MNHEY and CDR2 SVGAGI. This CDR3 spans 14 amino acids. The V end was cut by 6 bases, the J end by 7 bases, with 16 bases between. The CDR3 spells CASSSQSPPQPQHF. The CDR3 DNA reads TGTGCCAGCAGCTCCCAGTCTCCACCGCAGCCCCAGCATTTT.

The chain uses TRBV20-1 and TRBJ1-2, with 8 nucleotides matching TRBD1. This CDR3 contains 11 residues. Germline V CDR1 and CDR2: DFQATT, SNEGSKA (reference sequence). Unmatched junction bases numbered 4, after V lost 5 bases and J lost 8 bases. CDR3 in amino acids: CSAWTGRGYTF. The CDR3 region has the DNA TGCAGTGCTTGGACAGGGAGAGGCTACACCTTC.

The chain couples TRBV4-2 to TRBJ2-3; 8 bases are shared with TRBD2. Germline CDR1 LGHNA, CDR2 YNFKEQ. V shed 1 base, J shed 2 bases, and the junction held 2 bases outside the gene matches. The CDR3 length is 15 residues. The CDR3 nucleotides read TGTGCCAGCAGCCAAGCGGGAGGGCCCACAGATACGCAGTATTTT. This gives the protein CASSQAGGPTDTQYF.

The rearrangement uses TRBV11-2 and TRBJ2-7, with unresolved D. CDR3 length equals 13 residues. Trimming stripped 0 bases from V and 5 bases from J, with 8 bases between. Germline-derived CDR1 and CDR2 are SGHAT and FQNNGV. CDR3 nucleotides: TGTGCCAGCAGCTTAGATCGTGGAGACGAGCAGTACTTC. Translating gives CASSLDRGDEQYF.

This clone has a single count. The chain couples TRBV4-1 to TRBJ2-7, with TRBD2 matching 12 bases. The V gene's germline CDR1 is MGHRA and CDR2 YSYEKL. This CDR3 spans 19 amino acids. Trimming cost V 4 bases and J 1 base; bases outside gene matches: 14. The chain's CDR3 is CASSPRAPQTSGSSYEQYF. CDR3 DNA: TGCGCCAGCAGCCCACGAGCTCCTCAGACTAGCGGGAGTTCCTACGAGCAGTACTTC.

The V and J genes are TRBV7-2 and TRBJ1-5; D not certain. Trimming cost V 1 base and J 7 bases, with 11 bases left between them. The CDR3 is 14 residues long. Germline assignment: CDR1 SGHTA and CDR2 FQGNSA. The CDR3 nucleotides are TGTGCCAGCAGCTTAGTTGGAGGAGGACAGCCCCAGCATTTT. This translates into CASSLVGGGQPQHF.

This clone was seen a single time. The chain uses TRBV5-1 and TRBJ1-1; D gene unclear. CDR3 size: 15 residues. Germline values: CDR1 SGHRS, CDR2 YFSETQ. Trimming left V 4 bases short and J 2 bases short, with 15 bases between. This CDR3 reads CASSPILGKNTEAFF. In DNA form, the CDR3 reads TGCGCCAGCAGCCCCATTTTGGGGAAAAACACTGAAGCTTTCTTT.

The chain employs TRBV19 and TRBJ2-7, with 11 bases identical to TRBD2. J was trimmed by 0 bases and V by 6 bases; bases with no gene match: 1. Germline V gene sequence: CDR1 LNHDA, CDR2 SQIVND (reference sequence). The length of the CDR3 is 14 residues. CDR3 bases: TGTGCCAGTAGAACTAGCGGGAGCTCCTACGAGCAGTACTTC. Its protein product is CASRTSGSSYEQYF.

The sample holds a few counts of this clone. The genes are TRBV6-6 and TRBJ2-5, with 7 bases that match TRBD1. This CDR3 has 11 residues. The trim removed 8 bases at V and 3 bases at J, leaving 0 bases unmatched. Germline CDR1 and CDR2: MNHNY and SVGAGI (reference sequence). CDR3 in amino acids: CASGTEETQYF. In DNA, the CDR3 is TGTGCCAGCGGGACAGAAGAGACCCAGTACTTC.

This chain joins TRBV19 and TRBJ1-1, with D possibly TRBD1 on 6 matching bases. Between the trimmed V and J ends, which lost 7 bases and 5 bases, there was a span of 17 bases. The CDR3 contains 14 residues. The germline V gene has CDR1 LNHDA and CDR2 SQIVND (reference sequence). Written as DNA, the CDR3 is TGTGCCAGTATAAATTTCAGGGGCTCGACTGAAGCTTTCTTT. Encoded protein: CASINFRGSTEAFF.

V gene TRBV12-5 combines with J gene TRBJ2-1; D remains unclear. Deletions cut 1 base from V and 5 bases from J, with 3 bases between. The CDR3 runs to 12 residues. Germline CDR1 is LGHNT and CDR2 is FRNRAP. The CDR3 nucleotides are TGTGCTAGTGGTTTGGCTAACAATGAGCAGTTCTTC. This translates into CASGLANNEQFF.

The chain recombines TRBV30 with TRBJ2-1, with TRBD2 as a possible D gene (5 bases). The CDR3 is 13 amino acids. Trimming cost V 4 bases and J 2 bases, with 9 bases left between them. Germline V gene lookup returns CDR1 GTSNPN and CDR2 SVGIG (reference sequence). For the CDR3, the DNA is TGTGCCTGGAATCTCGGGACCTACAATGAGCAGTTCTTC. This translates into CAWNLGTYNEQFF.

The J gene is TRBJ2-7, the V gene TRBV5-6, with D possibly called TRBD1 or TRBD2 (5 bases each). Trimming removed 4 bases from V and 5 bases from J, with 19 bases in between. The CDR3 is made up of 15 amino acids. Germline V gene data show CDR1 as SGHDT and CDR2 as YYEEEE. CDR3 DNA: TGTGCCAGCAGCCCGGCGGACTGGGGACCGCACGAGCAGTACTTC. Translating it yields CASSPADWGPHEQYF.

The chain carries TRBV9 and TRBJ1-3; D remains unclear. The V gene lost 0 bases and the J gene lost 1 base, with 11 bases spanning the gap. This CDR3 spans 16 amino acids. Germline CDR1 and CDR2: SGDLS and YYNGEE. DNA of the CDR3: TGTGCCAGCAGCGTAGGTCCTGGATGGTCTGGAAACACCATATATTTT. Protein product: CASSVGPGWSGNTIYF.

The chain links TRBV28 to TRBJ1-1, with 7 bases that match TRBD1. The germline V gene encodes CDR1 MDHEN and CDR2 SYDVKM. The CDR3 has 12 amino acids. The J segment lost 7 bases and the V segment lost 4 bases, leaving 3 bases of the junction unmatched. CDR3 DNA sequence: TGTGCCAGCAGTTGGGGGACAGTTGAAGCTTTCTTT. Its protein is CASSWGTVEAFF.

This clone was seen a single time. V is TRBV6-6 and J is TRBJ1-5, with D possibly TRBD1 on 5 matching bases. The CDR3 spans 16 residues. The V gene lost 5 bases and the J gene lost 1 base, with 15 bases spanning the gap. Germline V gene sequence: CDR1 MNHNY, CDR2 SVGAGI (reference sequence). CDR3 DNA sequence: TGTGCCAGCAGTACGCAGGGACGGGTAAGCAATCAGCCCCAGCATTTT. It codes for CASSTQGRVSNQPQHF.

The chain joins TRBV6-5 to TRBJ1-6; D gene ambiguous. The CDR3 sequence is 12 residues long. V dropped 2 bases and J dropped 6 bases, with 2 bases sitting between them. CDR1 MNHEY and CDR2 SVGAGI come from the germline V gene. CDR3 bases: TGTGCCAGCAGTTACGTTAATTCACCCCTCCACTTT. Its protein product is CASSYVNSPLHF.

V usage is TRBV28 and J usage is TRBJ2-3; 10 bases align to TRBD1. The CDR3 sequence is 15 residues long. Trimming took 8 bases from V and 2 from J; bases not matched to a gene: 7. Germline V gives CDR1 MDHEN, CDR2 SYDVKM. The CDR3 region has the DNA TGTGCCAGCTTCGGGACAGGGGTTCCCACAGATACGCAGTATTTT. As protein: CASFGTGVPTDTQYF.

This chain's CDR3 is CASSYPRLGGCTEAFF. Here the CDR3 DNA reads TGTGCCAGCAGTTACCCCCGGCTGGGGGGCTGCACTGAAGCTTTCTTT. The chain recombines TRBV6-8 with TRBJ1-1; TRBD1 might be the D (6 bases). In germline, CDR1 is MNHGY, CDR2 SAAAGT. The CDR3 spans 16 residues. The ends were cut back, 2 bases at V and 4 bases at J, with 17 bases in the middle.

V gene TRBV5-1 combines with J gene TRBJ2-1, with 10 bases matching TRBD2. V lost 0 bases, J lost 4 bases, and 7 bases stayed unmatched. CDR1 is SGHRS and CDR2 is YFSETQ in the germline V gene. This CDR3 is built from 17 residues. The CDR3 nucleotides read TGCGCCAGCAGCTTGGGCCTAGCGGGAGAGGGGTACAATGAGCAGTTCTTC. Amino acid sequence: CASSLGLAGEGYNEQFF.

The rearrangement links TRBV28 to TRBJ1-1, with D possibly being TRBD1 (5 bases). The germline V gene encodes CDR1 MDHEN and CDR2 SYDVKM. CDR3 size: 16 residues. V dropped 8 bases and J dropped 3 bases, with 22 bases sitting between them. CDR3 loop: CASPPGLPPGYTEAFF. The CDR3 DNA sequence: TGTGCCAGCCCCCCAGGGCTACCGCCCGGGTACACTGAAGCTTTCTTT. The complete variable domain, with remaining parts taken from reference TRBV28 and TRBJ1-1, reads DVKVTQSSRYLVKRTGEKVFLECVQDMDHENMFWYRQDPGLGLRLIYFSYDVKMKEKGDIPEGYSVSREKKERFSLILESASTNQTSMYLCASPPGLPPGYTEAFFGQGTRLTVV.